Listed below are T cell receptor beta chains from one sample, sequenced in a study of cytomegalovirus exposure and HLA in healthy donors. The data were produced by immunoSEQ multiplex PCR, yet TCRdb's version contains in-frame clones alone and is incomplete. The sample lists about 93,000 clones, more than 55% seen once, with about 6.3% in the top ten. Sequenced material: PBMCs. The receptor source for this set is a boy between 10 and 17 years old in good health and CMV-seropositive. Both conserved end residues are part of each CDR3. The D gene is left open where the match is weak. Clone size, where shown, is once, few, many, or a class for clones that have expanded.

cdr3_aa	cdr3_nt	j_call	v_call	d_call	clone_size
CAWSDRASGNTIYF	TGTGCCTGGAGTGACAGGGCCTCTGGAAACACCATATATTTT	TRBJ1-3	TRBV30	.	.
CAGYRGSEQFF	TGTGCCGGCTATAGGGGCAGTGAGCAGTTCTTC	TRBJ2-1	TRBV30	.	.
CASSLNGGGEQYF	TGTGCCAGCAGCTTAAACGGGGGAGGCGAGCAGTACTTC	TRBJ2-7	TRBV7-3	.	.
CASRPRTRITGELFF	TGTGCCAGCAGACCACGGACTCGAATCACCGGGGAGCTGTTTTTT	TRBJ2-2	TRBV2	.	once
CASSGGGQGADTQYF	TGCGCCAGCAGCGGTGGGGGACAGGGAGCAGATACGCAGTATTTT	TRBJ2-3	TRBV5-1	TRBD1	.
CASSRQGRGSGYTF	TGTGCCAGCAGTCGACAGGGCAGGGGATCTGGCTACACCTTC	TRBJ1-2	TRBV2	TRBD1	few
CASSETSGRTTGELFF	TGTGCCAGCAGTGAAACTAGCGGGAGGACGACCGGGGAGCTGTTTTTT	TRBJ2-2	TRBV6-1	TRBD2	once
CASSPGVSLLGGYTF	TGTGCCAGCTCACCCGGGGTCTCCTTACTGGGCGGCTACACCTTC	TRBJ1-2	TRBV18	.	few
CASSLTGLDNQPQHF	TGTGCCAGCAGCCTGACAGGGTTAGACAATCAGCCCCAGCATTTT	TRBJ1-5	TRBV7-2	TRBD1	.
CASSDRVVYTF	TGTGCCAGCAGCGACAGGGTTGTCTACACCTTC	TRBJ1-2	TRBV5-6	TRBD1	few
CASAKGLMNTEAFF	TGTGCCAGCGCAAAGGGGCTGATGAACACTGAAGCTTTCTTT	TRBJ1-1	TRBV6-5	.	once
CASSPNTGGIRTEQFF	TGTGCCAGCAGTCCGAATACAGGGGGCATACGGACTGAGCAGTTCTTC	TRBJ2-1	TRBV27	TRBD1	.
CASSRGTSGSSTDTQYF	TGCGCCAGCAGCCGCGGGACTAGCGGGTCTAGCACAGATACGCAGTATTTT	TRBJ2-3	TRBV5-1	TRBD2	few
CASSRSGTSNTEAFF	TGTGCCAGCAGCCGGAGTGGGACTTCGAACACTGAAGCTTTCTTT	TRBJ1-1	TRBV11-2	.	.
CASSDSIGLAGPGTQYF	TGCGCCAGCAGTGACTCCATTGGACTAGCGGGGCCAGGTACGCAGTATTTT	TRBJ2-3	TRBV10-1	TRBD2	once
CASSPYRALRYGYTF	TGTGCCAGCTCACCATACAGAGCCCTCCGCTATGGCTACACCTTC	TRBJ1-2	TRBV18	.	.
CASSPGRLDEKLFF	TGCGCCAGCAGCCCAGGCAGGTTGGATGAAAAACTGTTTTTT	TRBJ1-4	TRBV4-1	.	.
CAWSVLAGYQETQYF	TGTGCCTGGAGTGTACTAGCGGGCTACCAAGAGACCCAGTACTTC	TRBJ2-5	TRBV30	TRBD2	.
CASSPQGDDSPLHF	TGTGCCAGCAGCCCTCAGGGGGATGATTCACCCCTCCACTTT	TRBJ1-6	TRBV7-2	TRBD1	.
CASGPLFGSVTGVNTEAFF	TGTGCTAGTGGCCCCCTTTTTGGGTCAGTGACAGGGGTTAACACTGAAGCTTTCTTT	TRBJ1-1	TRBV12-5	TRBD1	.
CASSYSSNQPQNF	TGTGCCAGCAGTTACAGTAGCAATCAGCCCCAGAATTTT	TRBJ1-5	TRBV6-5	.	few
CAWSVRRIYNEQFF	TGTGCCTGGAGTGTTCGGCGGATTTACAATGAGCAGTTCTTC	TRBJ2-1	TRBV30	.	.
CSAPGRREQYF	TGCAGTGCCCCTGGACGGAGGGAGCAGTACTTC	TRBJ2-7	TRBV20-1	.	once
CASSVSGTSYEQYF	TGTGCCAGTAGTGTGAGCGGGACCTCCTACGAGCAGTACTTC	TRBJ2-7	TRBV19	TRBD2	.
CASSPPSNRGYTF	TGTGCCAGCAGCCCCCCGTCTAACCGAGGCTACACCTTC	TRBJ1-2	TRBV7-9	.	.